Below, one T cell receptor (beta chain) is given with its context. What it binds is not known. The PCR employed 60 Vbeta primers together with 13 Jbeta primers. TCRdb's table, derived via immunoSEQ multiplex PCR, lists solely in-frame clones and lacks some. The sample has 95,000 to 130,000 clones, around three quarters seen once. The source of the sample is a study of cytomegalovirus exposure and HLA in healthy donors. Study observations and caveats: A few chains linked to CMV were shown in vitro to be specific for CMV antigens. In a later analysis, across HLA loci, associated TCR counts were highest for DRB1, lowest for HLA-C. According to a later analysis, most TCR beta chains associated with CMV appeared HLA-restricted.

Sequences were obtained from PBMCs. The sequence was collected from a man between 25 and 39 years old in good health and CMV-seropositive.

The CDR3 DNA is TGTGCCAGCAGAAACGCCGGGTTTAATGAGCAGTTCTTC. It yields the protein CASRNAGFNEQFF. The chain couples TRBV28 to TRBJ2-1; D is unresolved. Germline CDR1 MDHEN, CDR2 SYDVKM. The CDR3 has 13 amino acids. The V end lost 6 bases, the J end lost 7 bases, and 13 bases lay between the germline ends.